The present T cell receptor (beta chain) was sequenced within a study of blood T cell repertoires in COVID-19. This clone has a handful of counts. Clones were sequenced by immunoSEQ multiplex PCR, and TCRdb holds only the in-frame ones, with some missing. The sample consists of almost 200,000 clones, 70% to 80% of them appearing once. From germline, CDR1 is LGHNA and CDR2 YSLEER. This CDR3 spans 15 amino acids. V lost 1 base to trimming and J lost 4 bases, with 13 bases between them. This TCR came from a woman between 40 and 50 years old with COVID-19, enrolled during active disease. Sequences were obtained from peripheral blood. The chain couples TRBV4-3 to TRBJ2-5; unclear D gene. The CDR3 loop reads CASSQGLTALETQYF. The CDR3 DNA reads TGCGCCAGCAGCCAAGGGCTTACAGCCTTAGAGACCCAGTACTTC.